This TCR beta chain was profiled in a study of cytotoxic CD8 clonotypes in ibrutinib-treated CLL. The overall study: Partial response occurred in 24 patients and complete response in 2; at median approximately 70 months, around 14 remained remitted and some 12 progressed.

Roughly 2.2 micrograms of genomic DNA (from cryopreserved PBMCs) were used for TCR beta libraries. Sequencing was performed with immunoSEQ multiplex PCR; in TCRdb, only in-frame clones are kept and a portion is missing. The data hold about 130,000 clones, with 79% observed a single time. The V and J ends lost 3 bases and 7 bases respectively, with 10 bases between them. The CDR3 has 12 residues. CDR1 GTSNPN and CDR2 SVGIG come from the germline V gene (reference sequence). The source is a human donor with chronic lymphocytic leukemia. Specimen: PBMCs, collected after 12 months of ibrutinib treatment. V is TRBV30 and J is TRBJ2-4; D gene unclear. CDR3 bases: TGTGCCTGGAGCAGGATGTTTAACATTCAGTACTTC. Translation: CAWSRMFNIQYF.